Here is one T cell receptor beta chain with its context. The target antigen is unknown. Germline V lookup: CDR1 MNHEY, CDR2 SMNVEV (reference sequence). Trimming removed 5 bases from V and 0 bases from J, with 11 bases in between. The CDR3 has 15 amino acids. The data derive from a study of cytomegalovirus exposure and HLA in healthy donors. Overall study results and limits: Trimming of TCR beta V- and J-genes showed a link, identified in a later analysis, to a missense DCLRE1C variant.

PCR was performed using 60 Vbeta and 13 Jbeta primers. Clones were sequenced by immunoSEQ multiplex PCR, and TCRdb holds only the in-frame ones, with some missing. The sample lists more than 95,000 clones, over 65% occurring once. The sample comprised PBMCs. The receptor was derived from a young man in good health and CMV-seropositive. The J gene is TRBJ2-1, the V gene TRBV27, with D unresolved. The CDR3 DNA reads TGTGCCAGCAGTCCCGAAGCCGCCTCCTACAATGAGCAGTTCTTC. Residues: CASSPEAASYNEQFF.